Below are 24 T cell receptor beta chains sequenced from a single sample in a study of ipilimumab plus nivolumab after autologous stem cell transplantation. TCRdb's table, derived via immunoSEQ multiplex PCR, lists solely in-frame clones and lacks some. Of some 87,000 clones listed, 75% to 85% are singletons. The sample was PBMCs, taken in a trial of ipilimumab plus nivolumab as post-transplant consolidation. The receptors originated from a male donor with diffuse large B-cell lymphoma.

This clone was seen more than once but under ten times. Here the CDR3 reads CASSTSSRSGANVLTF. The CDR3 coding sequence is TGTGCCAGTAGTACCTCGTCCCGCTCTGGGGCCAACGTCCTGACTTTC. The chain employs TRBV19 and TRBJ2-6, with unresolved D. The CDR3 has 16 amino acids. The germline V gene encodes CDR1 LNHDA and CDR2 SQIVND (reference sequence). Trimming left V 4 bases short and J 0 bases short, with 10 bases between.

This sequence joins TRBV18 and TRBJ2-5, with D possibly TRBD1 on 5 matching bases. V lost 4 bases and J 3 bases, leaving 12 bases between the germline ends. Looked up from germline, CDR1 is KGHSH and CDR2 is LQKENI. This CDR3 spans 14 amino acids. CDR3 in amino acids: CASSQHKGKETQYF. As DNA, the CDR3 is TGTGCCAGCTCACAGCATAAGGGGAAAGAGACCCAGTACTTC.

This clone has a single count. The chain has TRBV18 and TRBJ1-6; D possibly corresponds to TRBD1 (6 bases). The CDR3 loop spans 20 amino acids. V was cut by 6 bases and J by 1 base, with 25 bases left in between. Germline CDR1 reads KGHSH; CDR2 reads LQKENI. CDR3 nucleotides: TGTGCCAGCTCCCCTGACCGCTCGGACAGAGGAAGTTCCTATAATTCACCCCTCCACTTT. Protein product: CASSPDRSDRGSSYNSPLHF.

The chain joins TRBV5-1 to TRBJ1-2; a weak D match, TRBD1 (6 bases). Trimming took off 0 bases at V and 4 bases at J, with 10 bases between the two ends. This CDR3 has 14 amino acids. CDR1 and CDR2 from the germline V gene are SGHRS and YFSETQ. CDR3 in amino acids: CASSLARGGYGYTF. As DNA, the CDR3 is TGCGCCAGCAGCTTGGCCAGGGGAGGCTATGGCTACACCTTC.

The chain uses TRBV2 and TRBJ2-6, with TRBD1 matching 11 bases. Trimming removed 6 bases from V and 3 bases from J; junction bases left unmatched: 7. The CDR3 sequence is 17 residues long. Looked up from germline, CDR1 is SNHLY and CDR2 is FYNNEI. The CDR3 coding sequence is TGTGCCAGCAGAGTCCCGGGACAGGGGGTTGGGGCCAACGTCCTGACTTTC. The encoded protein is CASRVPGQGVGANVLTF.

A remark on this clone: The junction differs from germline at one of its ends, possibly a read error. The chain couples TRBV7-7 to TRBJ2-3, with 12 positions matching TRBD2. There are 15 residues in the CDR3. CDR1 is SSHAT, CDR2 FNYEAQ, per germline (reference sequence). CDR3 bases: TGTGCTAGCAGCCTAGGGACTAGCGGGTGGGATACGCAGTATTTT. Its protein product is CASSLGTSGWDTQYF.

This clone appeared once. The chain carries TRBV9 and TRBJ1-2; perhaps TRBD1 as D (6 bases). Germline CDR1 SGDLS, CDR2 YYNGEE. The V gene lost 4 bases and the J gene lost 4 bases, with 14 bases spanning the gap. The CDR3 runs 14 residues. The CDR3: CASSPTGLGYGYTF. The CDR3, as DNA: TGTGCCAGCAGCCCGACAGGACTTGGCTATGGCTACACCTTC.

This chain connects TRBV5-1 to TRBJ2-5; TRBD1 might be the D (7 bases). The CDR3 runs to 15 residues. From germline, CDR1 is SGHRS and CDR2 YFSETQ. Trimming cost V 0 bases and J 5 bases, with 14 bases left between them. CDR3 in DNA: TGCGCCAGCAGCTTGGCGGGGTCAGGGGGGGAGACCCAGTACTTC. Residues: CASSLAGSGGETQYF.

V and J are TRBV4-1 and TRBJ2-5; 9 bases are shared with TRBD2. CDR3 length: 16 residues. Looked up from germline, CDR1 is MGHRA and CDR2 is YSYEKL. After removal of 4 bases from V and 4 bases from J, the junction contained 10 bases not matched to a gene. CDR3 sequence: CASSPFAGGTLETQYF. CDR3 bases: TGCGCCAGCAGCCCTTTCGCGGGGGGGACCTTAGAGACCCAGTACTTC.

The chain couples TRBV4-2 to TRBJ2-5; 9 bases are a match to TRBD2. The CDR3 length is 16 residues. Germline CDR1 reads LGHNA; CDR2 reads YNFKEQ. Germline trimming cut 1 base from V and 3 bases from J; bases unmatched to any gene: 6. CDR3 in amino acids: CASSQVGGGAEETQYF. Here the CDR3 DNA reads TGTGCCAGCAGCCAAGTGGGCGGGGGGGCTGAAGAGACCCAGTACTTC.

The chain joins TRBV7-2 to TRBJ2-1, with TRBD2 matching over 11 bases. CDR3 length equals 14 residues. Per germline, CDR1 SGHTA and CDR2 FQGNSA. V shed 5 bases, J shed 9 bases, and the junction held 6 bases outside the gene matches. The CDR3 loop is CASSTPSGGTEQFF. CDR3 DNA sequence: TGTGCCAGCAGCACACCTAGCGGGGGGACTGAGCAGTTCTTC. Looking up the rest from reference TRBV7-2 and TRBJ2-1 gives the full variable domain: GAGVSQSPSNKVTEKGKDVELRCDPISGHTALYWYRQSLGQGLEFLIYFQGNSAPDKSGLPSDRFSAERTGGSVSTLTIQRTQQEDSAVYLCASSTPSGGTEQFFGPGTRLTVL.

This sequence joins TRBV7-3 and TRBJ1-1; 8 nucleotides agree with TRBD1. The junction had 2 bases not matched to a gene; V was cut back by 4 bases and J by 4 bases. CDR3 length: 13 amino acids. Per germline, CDR1 SGHTA and CDR2 FQGTGA. The CDR3 sequence: CASSSGQGTEAFF. The CDR3 region has the DNA TGTGCCAGCAGCTCCGGACAGGGCACTGAAGCTTTCTTT.

The gene calls are TRBV2 and TRBJ1-6; D is perhaps TRBD1 (6 bases). The CDR3 spans 14 residues. The germline CDR1 and CDR2 sequences are SNHLY and FYNNEI. Trimming removed 5 bases at V and 10 bases at J, with 15 bases between. The CDR3 nucleotides are TGTGCCAGCAGTCTTGGGGGGGCCGCGTCACCCCTCCACTTT. Protein sequence: CASSLGGAASPLHF.

CDR3 residues: CASGLIGLAGVSGTDTQYF. CDR3 coding DNA: TGTGCTAGTGGTTTGATAGGGCTAGCGGGTGTGTCGGGCACAGATACGCAGTATTTT. The chain recombines TRBV12-5 with TRBJ2-3; 8 positions match TRBD2. Germline CDR1 LGHNT, CDR2 FRNRAP. This CDR3 is built from 19 residues. V dropped 2 bases and J dropped 1; count of bases not matched to a gene: 14.

The V and J genes are TRBV2 and TRBJ1-2; D is uncertain. Per germline, CDR1 SNHLY and CDR2 FYNNEI. Trimming shortened V by 5 bases and J by 0 bases, and 7 bases separated the two germline ends. The CDR3 length is 13 residues. The CDR3 DNA reads TGTGCCAGCAGTCGAAGAACTAACTATGGCTACACCTTC. Its translation: CASSRRTNYGYTF.

The rearrangement joins TRBV28 to TRBJ1-2; D is ambiguous. The V and J ends lost 8 bases and 6 bases respectively, with 10 bases between them. The CDR3 is 11 amino acids. Germline values: CDR1 MDHEN, CDR2 SYDVKM. CDR3 coding DNA: TGTGCCAGCCGGGTGTATCATGGCTACACCTTC. Protein: CASRVYHGYTF.

The chain carries TRBV19 and TRBJ2-1, with a possible D match to TRBD2 (6 bases). Germline assignment: CDR1 LNHDA and CDR2 SQIVND (reference sequence). CDR3 length: 15 residues. Trimming pared 2 bases from V and 0 bases from J, leaving 8 bases between. The CDR3: CASSITGVSYNEQFF. Here the CDR3 DNA reads TGTGCCAGTAGTATAACGGGGGTCTCCTACAATGAGCAGTTCTTC.

The J gene is TRBJ2-3, the V gene TRBV27; maybe TRBD2 (5 bases). The V gene lost 5 bases and the J gene lost 1 base, with 16 bases spanning the gap. The CDR3 sequence is 16 residues long. In germline, CDR1 is MNHEY, CDR2 SMNVEV (reference sequence). The CDR3: CASSPTPGSRTDTQYF. DNA for the CDR3: TGTGCCAGCAGTCCGACTCCGGGGTCCCGCACAGATACGCAGTATTTT.

The CDR3 nucleotides are TGTGCCAGCAGTGAAAGGGAGGGACAGCCCCAGCATTTT. Residues: CASSEREGQPQHF. V is TRBV2 and J is TRBJ1-5; D gene unclear. The CDR3 spans 13 residues. V lost 2 bases and J lost 7, with 9 bases in between. The germline CDR1 and CDR2 sequences are SNHLY and FYNNEI. Combining the CDR3 with reference TRBV2 and TRBJ1-5 gives the whole variable domain EPEVTQTPSHQVTQMGQEVILRCVPISNHLYFYWYRQILGQKVEFLVSFYNNEISEKSEIFDDQFSVERPDGSNFTLKIRSTKLEDSAMYFCASSEREGQPQHFGDGTRLSIL.

The rearrangement joins TRBV18 to TRBJ2-5; D ambiguous. Germline V CDR1 and CDR2: KGHSH, LQKENI. The CDR3 sequence is 13 residues long. V lost 3 bases and J lost 5, with 10 bases in between. CDR3 sequence (DNA): TGTGCCAGCTCACCCGCAGTGGTGGAGACCCAGTACTTC. As protein: CASSPAVVETQYF.

CDR3 sequence: CASSTSFGGEFYEQYF. CDR3 nucleotide sequence: TGCGCCAGCAGCACTTCCTTTGGGGGGGAATTCTACGAGCAGTACTTC. The rearrangement uses TRBV4-1 and TRBJ2-7, with 7 bases fitting TRBD2. The V gene's germline CDR1 is MGHRA and CDR2 YSYEKL. Trimming removed 5 bases from V and 3 bases from J; junction bases left unmatched: 13. The CDR3 loop spans 16 amino acids.

V usage is TRBV6-6 and J usage is TRBJ1-1; D not resolved. The CDR3 sequence is 13 residues long. Germline V gene lookup returns CDR1 MNHNY and CDR2 SVGAGI (reference sequence). Trimming took off 5 bases at V and 0 bases at J, with 7 bases between the two ends. The CDR3 region is CASSVGLNTEAFF. Here the CDR3 DNA reads TGTGCCAGCAGTGTCGGATTGAACACTGAAGCTTTCTTT.

This clone appeared a single time. The CDR3 region has the DNA TGTGCCAGTAGTATGAGTGGGGCGAACACCGGGGAGCTGTTTTTT. Translating it yields CASSMSGANTGELFF. V is TRBV19 and J is TRBJ2-2; D gene ambiguous. This CDR3 has 15 residues. Germline-derived CDR1 and CDR2 are LNHDA and SQIVND (reference sequence). V was cut by 3 bases and J by 0 bases, with 8 bases left in between.

The chain uses TRBV30 and TRBJ1-2; 10 bases align to TRBD1. V trimming: 0 bases; J trimming: 8 bases; junction bases outside the gene matches: 3. The CDR3 sequence is 13 residues long. The germline V gene encodes CDR1 GTSNPN and CDR2 SVGIG (reference sequence). The CDR3 reads CAWSVGTGEGYTF. The DNA for the CDR3 is TGTGCCTGGAGTGTCGGGACAGGGGAGGGCTACACCTTC.